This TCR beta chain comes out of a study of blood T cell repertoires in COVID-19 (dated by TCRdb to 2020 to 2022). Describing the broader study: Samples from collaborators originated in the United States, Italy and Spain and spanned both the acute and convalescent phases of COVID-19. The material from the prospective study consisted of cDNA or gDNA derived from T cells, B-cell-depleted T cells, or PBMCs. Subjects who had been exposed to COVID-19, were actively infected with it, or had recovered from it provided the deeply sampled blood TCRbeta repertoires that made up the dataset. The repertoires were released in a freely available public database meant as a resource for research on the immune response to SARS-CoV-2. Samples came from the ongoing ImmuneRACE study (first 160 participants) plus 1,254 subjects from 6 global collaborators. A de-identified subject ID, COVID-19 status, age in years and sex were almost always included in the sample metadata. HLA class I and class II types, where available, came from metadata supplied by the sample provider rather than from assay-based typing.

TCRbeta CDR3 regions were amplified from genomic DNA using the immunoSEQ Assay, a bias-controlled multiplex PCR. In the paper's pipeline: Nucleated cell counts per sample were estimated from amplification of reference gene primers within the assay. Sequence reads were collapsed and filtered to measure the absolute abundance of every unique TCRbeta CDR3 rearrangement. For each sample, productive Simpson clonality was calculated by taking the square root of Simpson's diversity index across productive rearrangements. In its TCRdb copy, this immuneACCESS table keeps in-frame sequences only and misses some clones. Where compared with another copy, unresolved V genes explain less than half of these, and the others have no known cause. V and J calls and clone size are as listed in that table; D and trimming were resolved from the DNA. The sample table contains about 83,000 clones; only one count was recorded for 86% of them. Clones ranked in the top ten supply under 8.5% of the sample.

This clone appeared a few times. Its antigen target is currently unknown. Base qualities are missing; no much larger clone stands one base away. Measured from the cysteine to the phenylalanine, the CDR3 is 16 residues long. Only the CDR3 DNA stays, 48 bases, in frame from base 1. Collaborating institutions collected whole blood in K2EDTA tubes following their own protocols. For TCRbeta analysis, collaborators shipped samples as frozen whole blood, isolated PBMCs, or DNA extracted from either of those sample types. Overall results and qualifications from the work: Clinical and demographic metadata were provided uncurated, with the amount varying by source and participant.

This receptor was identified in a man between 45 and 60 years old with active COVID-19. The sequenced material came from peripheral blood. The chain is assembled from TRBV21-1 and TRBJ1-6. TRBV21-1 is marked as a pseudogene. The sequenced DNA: TGTGCCAGCAGCCCCCGGGGCCAGCGGGGGGATTCACCCCTCCACTTT. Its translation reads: CASSPRGQRGDSPLHF.